Listed below are T cell receptor beta chains from one sample, sequenced in a study of blood T cell repertoires in COVID-19. Method: immunoSEQ multiplex PCR; TCRdb's copy keeps in-frame clones and lacks some. Among some 42,000 clones listed, about 82% were seen once. What was sequenced was peripheral blood. The receptors here all came from a man in his fifties or sixties with active COVID-19. Both conserved end residues are part of each CDR3. Fields, in order: V gene, D gene, clone size, J gene, CDR3 length, CDR3 protein, CDR3 DNA. The D gene is left open where the match is weak. Not all rows give a size; the values are once, few, many and, for expanded clones, a class.

TRBV7-3	TRBD1	NA	TRBJ1-2	16	CASSIGDRPSNYGYTF	TGTGCCAGCAGCATAGGGGACAGGCCTTCTAACTATGGCTACACCTTC
TRBV7-2	TRBD1	NA	TRBJ1-2	15	CASSPSTGLNYGYTF	TGTGCCAGCAGCCCCTCGACAGGGCTCAACTATGGCTACACCTTC
TRBV2	TRBD1	NA	TRBJ1-4	16	CASRGPGGTTNEKLFF	TGTGCCAGCAGGGGGCCAGGGGGGACAACTAATGAAAAACTGTTTTTT
TRBV5-1	NA	NA	TRBJ2-3	13	CASSSLTSSTQYF	TGCGCCAGCAGCTCCCTGACTAGTTCCACGCAGTATTTT
TRBV12-5	NA	NA	TRBJ1-6	15	CASGLAGDYRTPLHF	TGTGCTAGTGGTTTGGCGGGGGATTATCGGACACCCCTCCACTTT
TRBV29-1	TRBD1	NA	TRBJ2-5	15	CSVELGAGGKETQYF	TGCAGCGTTGAATTGGGGGCAGGGGGAAAAGAGACCCAGTACTTC
TRBV18	TRBD2	NA	TRBJ2-1	16	CASSPYGGGPNNEQFF	TGTGCCAGCTCCCCATATGGCGGGGGTCCGAACAATGAGCAGTTCTTC
TRBV7-3	NA	NA	TRBJ2-3	12	CASSLDGGAQYF	TGTGCCAGCAGCCTAGACGGGGGTGCGCAGTATTTT
TRBV6-5	TRBD2	few	TRBJ2-7	15	CASSYSNGGAYEQYF	TGTGCCAGCAGTTACTCGAACGGGGGGGCATACGAGCAGTACTTC
TRBV28	NA	once	TRBJ2-6	19	CASSTLWQGPHSGANVLTF	TGTGCCAGCAGTACCCTTTGGCAGGGCCCCCACTCTGGGGCCAACGTCCTGACTTTC
TRBV7-8	TRBD2	NA	TRBJ2-1	16	CASSSTTGTNYNEQFF	TGTGCCAGCAGCTCGACGACCGGGACTAACTACAATGAGCAGTTCTTC
TRBV10-3	NA	NA	TRBJ2-1	13	CAITADSYNEQFF	TGTGCCATCACGGCGGATTCCTACAATGAGCAGTTCTTC
TRBV28	NA	NA	TRBJ2-2	17	CASSSPKGGENTGELFF	TGTGCCAGCAGTTCGCCGAAAGGCGGGGAAAACACCGGGGAGCTGTTTTTT
TRBV13	NA	NA	TRBJ1-5	13	CASSLAANQPQHF	TGTGCCAGCAGCTTGGCGGCGAATCAGCCCCAGCATTTT
TRBV6-5	TRBD1	NA	TRBJ2-3	15	CASSPGTGVKDTQYF	TGTGCCAGCAGTCCCGGGACAGGGGTAAAGGATACGCAGTATTTT
TRBV30	NA	NA	TRBJ1-2	11	CAWTTDYGYTF	TGTGCCTGGACGACAGACTATGGCTACACCTTC
TRBV18	TRBD2	once	TRBJ2-4	18	CASSPPFRREVAKNIQYF	TGTGCCAGCTCACCACCATTTCGTCGGGAGGTGGCCAAAAACATTCAGTACTTC
TRBV12-3/TRBV12-4	TRBD1	NA	TRBJ1-1	13	CASSLSGGTEAFF	TGTGCCAGCAGTCTATCAGGGGGCACAGAAGCTTTCTTT
TRBV7-3	NA	once	TRBJ2-3	14	CASSFTGKTDTQYF	TGTGCCAGCAGCTTTACAGGGAAGACAGATACGCAGTATTTT
TRBV18	NA	once	TRBJ1-5	14	CASSPSREGQPQHF	TGTGCCAGCTCACCATCCAGGGAGGGCCAGCCCCAGCATTTT
TRBV7-9	NA	NA	TRBJ2-1	16	CASSYRDSPGYNEQFF	TGTGCCAGCAGCTACCGGGACTCCCCCGGCTACAATGAGCAGTTCTTC
TRBV10-3	TRBD1	NA	TRBJ1-5	16	CAISEWAGTGNQPQHF	TGTGCCATCAGTGAGTGGGCAGGGACAGGCAATCAGCCCCAGCATTTT
TRBV19	TRBD1	NA	TRBJ1-1	17	CASSISGQARLNTEAFF	TGTGCCAGTAGTATTTCCGGACAGGCGCGCCTGAACACTGAAGCTTTCTTT
TRBV14	NA	NA	TRBJ1-2	15	CASSQDLSGLYGYTF	TGTGCCAGCAGCCAAGATCTCTCAGGGCTCTATGGCTACACCTTC
TRBV10-3	NA	NA	TRBJ1-5	13	CAISGRGDQPQHF	TGTGCCATCAGTGGAAGGGGTGATCAGCCCCAGCATTTT
TRBV6-5	TRBD1	NA	TRBJ1-2	15	CASSYQGQGAVGYTF	TGTGCCAGCAGTTACCAGGGACAGGGGGCGGTCGGCTACACCTTC
TRBV28	TRBD2	NA	TRBJ2-3	14	CASSRAGPTDTQYF	TGTGCCAGCAGTAGAGCGGGACCCACAGATACGCAGTATTTT
TRBV6-4	TRBD1	NA	TRBJ2-2	14	CASGDSANTGELFF	TGTGCCAGCGGGGACAGCGCGAACACCGGGGAGCTGTTTTTT
TRBV6-2/TRBV6-3	NA	once	TRBJ2-3	13	CASSPDSTDTQYF	TGTGCCAGCAGCCCGGACTCCACAGATACGCAGTATTTT
TRBV7-2	NA	NA	TRBJ2-2	13	CASGFRGTGELFF	TGTGCCAGCGGGTTCCGGGGGACCGGGGAGCTGTTTTTT
TRBV2	TRBD1	few	TRBJ2-5	15	CASGVDRGDQETQYF	TGTGCCAGCGGCGTGGACAGGGGGGACCAAGAGACCCAGTACTTC
TRBV7-9	TRBD1	NA	TRBJ1-1	14	CASSPRGLREEAFF	TGTGCCAGCAGCCCCAGGGGGCTTAGGGAGGAAGCTTTCTTT
TRBV2	NA	NA	TRBJ2-3	15	CASKHGRGWMDTQYF	TGTGCCAGCAAGCATGGGCGGGGTTGGATGGATACGCAGTATTTT
TRBV11-1	NA	NA	TRBJ2-2	14	CASSLLRVSGELFF	TGTGCCAGCAGCTTACTTCGAGTCTCCGGGGAGCTGTTTTTT
TRBV5-4	NA	NA	TRBJ1-1	16	CASSPRQSLMNTEAFF	TGTGCCAGCAGCCCCAGACAGAGTCTAATGAACACTGAAGCTTTCTTT
TRBV6-5	NA	NA	TRBJ2-7	12	CASRTRYYEQYF	TGTGCCAGCAGAACTAGATACTACGAGCAGTACTTC
TRBV7-2	NA	NA	TRBJ1-2	14	CASRLSPAGYGYTF	TGTGCCAGCAGACTCTCCCCGGCGGGATATGGCTACACCTTC
TRBV5-5	NA	few	TRBJ2-5	13	CASSEAAQETQYF	TGTGCCAGCAGCGAGGCAGCCCAAGAGACCCAGTACTTC
TRBV6-4	TRBD2	NA	TRBJ2-7	17	CASSDSGGGLSSYEQYF	TGTGCCAGCAGTGACTCGGGGGGGGGACTAAGCTCCTACGAGCAGTACTTC
TRBV13	TRBD2	NA	TRBJ2-3	17	CASSLGRSGGASDTQYF	TGTGCCAGCAGCTTAGGCAGGAGCGGGGGGGCCTCAGATACGCAGTATTTT
TRBV11-3	TRBD1	NA	TRBJ2-7	16	CASSSRDRGLYVEQYF	TGTGCCAGCAGCTCCAGGGACAGGGGCTTATACGTGGAGCAGTACTTC
TRBV2	NA	NA	TRBJ2-7	15	CASSEVGQGGGEQYF	TGTGCCAGCAGTGAAGTTGGCCAGGGGGGTGGAGAGCAGTACTTC